What follows describes a single T cell receptor (beta chain). Assignments of participants to cohorts depended upon their own reported clinical history. This sample was taken from a study of blood T cell repertoires in COVID-19. Study-level information: Italy, Spain and the United States were the sources of the convalescent and acute COVID-19 samples.

Deletions cut 4 bases from V and 8 bases from J, with 18 bases between. The germline V gene encodes CDR1 SGHTA and CDR2 FQGNSA. This CDR3 has 15 residues. Authors' data handling: Nucleated cell counts were estimated from reference gene primer amplification. Sequencing used immunoSEQ multiplex PCR; TCRdb keeps in-frame clones, though not all of them. Clonal size and the V and J genes are those of that table, whereas D and trimming came from the DNA. The table includes 150,000 to 200,000 clones, roughly 89% detected once. Sequenced input: PBMCs or T cells enriched from blood (not recorded which). The TCR was taken from a woman aged 30 to 39 who had been exposed to COVID-19. The chain is built from TRBV7-2 and TRBJ1-3, with a weak D call TRBD1 (5 bases). The DNA for the CDR3 is TGTGCCAGCAGCTACCAGGCAGGGACGGGGGACACCATATATTTT. The encoded protein is CASSYQAGTGDTIYF.